This TCR beta chain appears in the sequencing data of a study of tumor-infiltrating lymphocytes in primary liver carcinoma. Study-wide results and limits: Whereas tumor region pairs overlapped more, tumor-adjacent and tumor-blood pairs overlapped less. Researchers report that only about 7.5-25% of top clones turned up in all five tumor regions.

Notes on this clonotype: The antigen is undetermined.

With a constant-region primer, TCR beta cDNA was made from about 0.55 ug of total RNA. Modified slightly, ARM-PCR produced TCR beta libraries over three nested multiplex PCR rounds. Investigators reported that the first two PCR rounds, at 10 to 11 cycles each, used TRBV1-TRBV30 forward primers with a C-beta reverse primer. TCRdb reprocessed the multiplex PCR reads with MiXCR, giving one entry per CDR3 protein. Of about 21,000 distinct CDR3 sequences in the sample, nearly 80% were seen once. Co-extraction of RNA and DNA was performed on about 18-33 mg of unsorted bulk tissue. Over 80% viable tumor cells were present in every tumor sample. CDR1 and CDR2 from the germline V gene are SGHNT and YENEEA. The length of the CDR3 is 17 residues. The ends lost 1 base at V and 13 bases at J; junction bases unmatched: 15.

Sequences were obtained from liver tumor tissue from sampling region 1. Subset given: tumor region T1, superior pole. The chain recombines TRBV11-3 with TRBJ2-1, with TRBD2 matching over 11 bases. The source of this sequence is a woman in her 30s with primary liver carcinoma and hepatitis B virus infection. CDR3 loop: CASSLGLLAGDYTEQFF. The CDR3 coding sequence is TGTGCCAGCAGCTTAGGCCTACTAGCGGGGGACTACACTGAACAGTTCTTC.